This is a list of T cell receptor beta chains from one sample in a study of tumor-infiltrating lymphocytes in primary liver carcinoma. TCRdb re-called the multiplex PCR reads through MiXCR, storing one row per CDR3 protein. This sample carries 300,000 to 400,000 distinct CDR3 sequences, around three fifths of them seen once, and the ten largest clones take about 6.5%. The material sequenced was peripheral blood. These TCRs come from a man aged 40-55 years with primary liver carcinoma and hepatitis B virus infection. The CDR3 runs from the conserved cysteine through the conserved F or W. The D gene is left open where the match is weak. For some rows the clone size is stated as once, few or many, or as a class when expanded; others skip it.

d_gene: .
j_gene: TRBJ1-5
v_gene: TRBV11-2
abundance: .
CDR3nt: TGTGTCAGCAGCCTTGGGGATAACAATCAGCCCCAGCATTTT
CDR3aa: CVSSLGDNNQPQHF

d_gene: TRBD1
j_gene: TRBJ1-6
v_gene: TRBV4-3
abundance: many
CDR3nt: TGCGCCAGCAGCCAAGATCCCGGACAGGGACGGGGGTCACGCCACTTT
CDR3aa: CASSQDPGQGRGSRHF

d_gene: TRBD1
j_gene: TRBJ1-2
v_gene: TRBV30
abundance: .
CDR3nt: TGTGCCTGGGATCAGACGACAGGGGGCGATAACTATGGCTACACCTTC
CDR3aa: CAWDQTTGGDNYGYTF

d_gene: .
j_gene: TRBJ1-6
v_gene: TRBV11-1
abundance: .
CDR3nt: TGTGCCAGCATCTTAATCGGGACACGGAATTCACCCCTCCACTTT
CDR3aa: CASILIGTRNSPLHF

d_gene: TRBD1
j_gene: TRBJ2-7
v_gene: TRBV11-1
abundance: .
CDR3nt: TGTGCCAGCGGCTTAACTCAGGGGGCCTACTACGAGCAGTACTTC
CDR3aa: CASGLTQGAYYEQYF

d_gene: .
j_gene: TRBJ2-3
v_gene: TRBV29-1
abundance: many
CDR3nt: TGCAGCTTTAACCGAAAGCCTAGCGGCACAGATACGCAGTATTTT
CDR3aa: CSFNRKPSGTDTQYF

d_gene: TRBD2
j_gene: TRBJ2-7
v_gene: TRBV6-2/TRBV6-3
abundance: .
CDR3nt: TGTGTCAGCAGCCGGGGGGATTCCTACGAGCAGTACTTC
CDR3aa: CVSSRGDSYEQYF

d_gene: TRBD1
j_gene: TRBJ1-2
v_gene: TRBV6-1
abundance: many
CDR3nt: TGTGCCAGCAGTGTGGGGACAGGCGATTCCCAAGGCTACACCTTC
CDR3aa: CASSVGTGDSQGYTF

d_gene: .
j_gene: TRBJ2-1
v_gene: TRBV4-2
abundance: many
CDR3nt: TGTGCCAGCAGCCAAGATTGGGCCTACAATGAGCAGTTCTTC
CDR3aa: CASSQDWAYNEQFF

d_gene: .
j_gene: TRBJ1-1
v_gene: TRBV12-3/TRBV12-4
abundance: .
CDR3nt: TGTGCCAGCAATGACGGACAGCAGTACACTGAAGCTTTCTTC
CDR3aa: CASNDGQQYTEAFF

d_gene: .
j_gene: TRBJ2-1
v_gene: TRBV11-1
abundance: few
CDR3nt: TGTGCCGGCAGCTCAGGGCCGGCAAACAATGAGCAGTTCTTC
CDR3aa: CAGSSGPANNEQFF

d_gene: .
j_gene: TRBJ1-6
v_gene: TRBV6-1
abundance: few
CDR3nt: TGTGCCAGCAGTGGCGACCTTACCCATTCACCCCTCCACTTT
CDR3aa: CASSGDLTHSPLHF

d_gene: .
j_gene: TRBJ1-1
v_gene: TRBV7-9
abundance: many
CDR3nt: TGTGCCAGCAGCTTAAGTAGGGGGGGAGCTTTCTTT
CDR3aa: CASSLSRGGAFF

d_gene: .
j_gene: TRBJ2-2
v_gene: TRBV11-2
abundance: many
CDR3nt: TGTGCCAGCAGCAAGCAGGGCGGCAGAGTAACCGGGGAGCTGTTTTTT
CDR3aa: CASSKQGGRVTGELFF

d_gene: .
j_gene: TRBJ2-1
v_gene: TRBV11-1
abundance: .
CDR3nt: TGTACCAGCAGGTTAGATGGGGGTGAGCAGTTCTTC
CDR3aa: CTSRLDGGEQFF

d_gene: TRBD1
j_gene: TRBJ1-5
v_gene: TRBV6-2/TRBV6-3
abundance: .
CDR3nt: TGTGCCAGAAGCTTAACAGGGGCTAGCAATCAGCCCCAGCATTTT
CDR3aa: CARSLTGASNQPQHF

d_gene: TRBD1
j_gene: TRBJ2-3
v_gene: TRBV6-6
abundance: .
CDR3nt: TGTGCCAGCAGTCGGGACAGGACTAGCACAGATACGCAGTATTTT
CDR3aa: CASSRDRTSTDTQYF

d_gene: .
j_gene: TRBJ1-5
v_gene: TRBV6-1
abundance: .
CDR3nt: TGTGCCAGCAGTGCCGTAGTTAGTAGCCCCGGCTTAGTCAGCCCCCAGCATTTT
CDR3aa: CASSAVVSSPGLVSPQHF

d_gene: .
j_gene: TRBJ2-7
v_gene: TRBV12-3/TRBV12-4
abundance: .
CDR3nt: TGTGCCAGCAGTATGGGGACAAGGGGGTTCTACGAGCAGTACTTC
CDR3aa: CASSMGTRGFYEQYF

d_gene: TRBD2
j_gene: TRBJ2-1
v_gene: TRBV11-1
abundance: .
CDR3nt: TGTGTTAGCAGCTTAGGACTAGCGGACTACAATGAGCAGTTCTTC
CDR3aa: CVSSLGLADYNEQFF

d_gene: .
j_gene: TRBJ2-3
v_gene: TRBV29-1
abundance: many
CDR3nt: TGCAGCGTTGAAGGGAGGCTGACAGATACGCAGTATTTT
CDR3aa: CSVEGRLTDTQYF

d_gene: TRBD2
j_gene: TRBJ2-1
v_gene: TRBV11-2
abundance: .
CDR3nt: TGCGCCAGCAGAATCCCGGGACTAGCCAATGAGCAGTCCTTC
CDR3aa: CASRIPGLANEQSF

d_gene: .
j_gene: TRBJ1-2
v_gene: TRBV11-2
abundance: .
CDR3nt: TGTGCCAGCAGCTCAGCGGTTGGGCATGGTTACACCTTC
CDR3aa: CASSSAVGHGYTF

d_gene: TRBD1
j_gene: TRBJ2-7
v_gene: TRBV5-1
abundance: .
CDR3nt: TGCGCCAGCAGCGGGGCACCCGGGACAGGCTACTACGAGCAGTACTTC
CDR3aa: CASSGAPGTGYYEQYF

d_gene: .
j_gene: TRBJ2-3
v_gene: TRBV6-1
abundance: .
CDR3nt: TGTGCCAGCACAATCGGGGTAGATACGCGGTATTTT
CDR3aa: CASTIGVDTRYF

d_gene: .
j_gene: TRBJ1-2
v_gene: TRBV12-3/TRBV12-4
abundance: few
CDR3nt: TGTGCCAGCACCGCGGACAGTAACTATGGCTACACCTTC
CDR3aa: CASTADSNYGYTF